This section outlines one TCR beta chain sequence together with its context. Its antigen remains unidentified. Germline V gene data show CDR1 as SGHVS and CDR2 as FQNEAQ. V was pared by 2 bases and J by 5 bases, with 15 bases between. The CDR3 runs to 15 residues. TCRdb's table, derived via immunoSEQ multiplex PCR, lists solely in-frame clones and lacks some. The sample carries about 1.4 million clones, roughly 96% recorded once. The entry originates in a study of shared clonotypes between healthy human individuals. Study details: Donor composition was a couple of women and a few men, aged 18 to 49. Study results and limitations: Few donors limited the genetic and exposure-history diversity represented.

This TCR was sampled from a man aged 25-45 years in good health. The sample consisted of naive CD4+ T cells sorted from blood. Subset in this sample: CD45RA+ positively selected. The chain links TRBV7-8 to TRBJ2-5; perhaps TRBD2 as D (6 bases). The CDR3 nucleotides are TGTGCCAGCAGCTTATGGCGGGGTCTGGGGGAGACCCAGTACTTC. Its protein product is CASSLWRGLGETQYF.